The 6 T cell receptor beta chains in this list originate from one sample, sequenced in a study of T cells in Graves' hyperthyroidism and ophthalmopathy. TCR beta CDR3 regions were amplified from RNA transcripts. During a first-round RT-PCR of the TCR CDR3, the HTBI primer set was used. TCRdb called the multiplex PCR reads again in MiXCR, with one record for every CDR3 protein. This sample yields a few hundred thousand distinct CDR3 sequences, of which around 20% are seen a single time; roughly 60% belongs to the top ten. Sample: blood. These receptors came from a man younger than 40 with Graves' ophthalmopathy.

The chain uses TRBV20-1 and TRBJ2-1, with TRBD2 as a possible D gene (6 bases). V was pared by 5 bases and J by 8 bases, with 19 bases between. Germline CDR1 DFQATT, CDR2 SNEGSKA (reference sequence). This CDR3 region has 14 residues. The CDR3 is CSARSGARDYEQFF. CDR3 in DNA: TGCAGTGCTCGATCGGGAGCTCGGGACTATGAGCAGTTCTTC.

V and J are TRBV15 and TRBJ2-5, with 8 nucleotides matching TRBD1. The CDR3 is 17 residues long. CDR1 and CDR2 from the germline V gene are LNHNV and YYDKDF (reference sequence). After removal of 0 bases from V and 5 bases from J, the junction contained 11 bases not matched to a gene. CDR3 amino acids: CATSRDRGLSLRETQYF. In nucleotides, the CDR3 is TGTGCCACCAGCAGAGACAGGGGGCTGTCCCTTCGGGAGACCCAGTACTTC.

Of note for this clonotype: A clone one base away is much larger, so this may be a read error. This rearrangement joins TRBV28 to TRBJ2-3; 7 nucleotides align to TRBD2. The junction had 10 bases not matched to a gene; V was cut back by 3 bases and J by 4 bases. CDR1 and CDR2 (germline): MDHEN, SYDVKM. The CDR3 extends over 16 amino acids. CDR3 sequence reads: CASSFGSGTSADTQYF. The CDR3 bases are TGTGCCAGCAGTTTCGGTAGCGGAACTAGCGCAGATACGCAGTATTTT.

The table lists this clonotype with a few counts. This rearrangement joins TRBV24-1 to TRBJ2-3; tentative D call: TRBD1 (6 bases). CDR1 is KGHDR, CDR2 SFDVKD, per germline. There are 13 residues in the CDR3. Trimming took 8 bases from V and 2 from J, leaving 10 bases between them. The CDR3 nucleotides are TGTGCCACCAATACAGGGTTCACAGATACGCAGTATTTT. This gives the protein CATNTGFTDTQYF.

The CDR3 here is CSSGQGIINEQFF. CDR3 coding DNA: TGCAGCTCTGGACAGGGAATCATCAATGAGCAGTTCTTC. J is TRBJ2-1 and V is TRBV29-1; 8 bases line up with TRBD1. Germline V gene data show CDR1 as SQVTM and CDR2 as ANQGSEA. V lost 8 bases to trimming and J lost 6 bases; unmatched junction nucleotides: 9. The CDR3 length is 13 residues.

This rearrangement joins TRBV6-5 to TRBJ2-7; 7 bases fit TRBD1. Per germline, CDR1 MNHEY and CDR2 SVGAGI. V lost 2 bases to trimming and J lost 2 bases; unmatched junction nucleotides: 12. This CDR3 region has 17 residues. CDR3 residues: CASSYIYQTGVAYEQYF. For the CDR3, the DNA is TGTGCCAGCAGTTACATCTATCAAACAGGGGTCGCCTACGAGCAGTACTTC.